These 16 T cell receptor beta chains share one sample of origin, sequenced in a study of OX40 agonist ivuxolimab in advanced cancers. Method: immunoSEQ multiplex PCR; TCRdb's copy keeps in-frame clones and lacks some. The data show over 35,000 clones, 89% seen once. The sequenced sample was CD4+ or CD8+ T cells sorted from blood, obtained in a trial of the OX40 agonist ivuxolimab. Source of these receptors: an adult with an advanced solid tumor such as melanoma, head and neck, liver or kidney cancer.

The V and J genes are TRBV27 and TRBJ2-5; a weak D match, TRBD2 (5 bases). V was clipped by 2 bases and J by 4 bases, with 14 bases between them. Germline V gives CDR1 MNHEY, CDR2 SMNVEV (reference sequence). This CDR3 has 15 amino acids. Here the CDR3 DNA reads TGTGCCAGCAGTTTACTTGGGAGAGGGCGAGAGACCCAGTACTTC. Its protein product is CASSLLGRGRETQYF.

The V call is TRBV6-4, the J call TRBJ2-1; 7 bases match TRBD2. This CDR3 spans 14 amino acids. The junction had 6 bases not matched to a gene; V was cut back by 2 bases and J by 8 bases. CDR1 is MRHNA and CDR2 is SNTAGT in the germline V gene. The CDR3 region is CASSDGRSGDEQFF. The DNA of the CDR3 is TGTGCCAGCAGTGACGGGCGGAGCGGGGATGAGCAGTTCTTC.

Remarks on this clone: The junction departs from the called germline gene at one end, perhaps through a read error. The V call is TRBV9, the J call TRBJ1-1; D not resolved. The CDR3 is 13 residues long. Germline V CDR1 and CDR2: SGDLS, YYNGEE. This CDR3 reads CASSAGKNAEAFF. CDR3 sequence (DNA): TGTGCCAGCAGTGCCGGGAAGAACGCTGAAGCTTTCTTT.

This sequence joins TRBV9 and TRBJ1-6; TRBD1 is a possible D gene (5 bases). V was shortened by 4 bases and J by 14 bases, with 16 bases between the two germline ends. The germline V gene has CDR1 SGDLS and CDR2 YYNGEE. The CDR3 runs 13 residues. CDR3 nucleotides: TGTGCCAGCAGCTCCCGGCCTGAAGGGGCCCTCCACTTT. It translates to CASSSRPEGALHF.

J is TRBJ2-7 and V is TRBV9, with D perhaps matching TRBD1 or TRBD2 (6 bases each). Trimming shortened V by 0 bases and J by 5 bases, and 12 bases separated the two germline ends. CDR3 size: 14 residues. Germline V gene lookup returns CDR1 SGDLS and CDR2 YYNGEE. Here the CDR3 reads CASSVVGGEDEQYF. The CDR3 bases are TGTGCCAGCAGCGTAGTCGGGGGCGAAGACGAGCAGTACTTC.

The chain couples TRBV27 to TRBJ2-1; the match to TRBD2 covers 10 bases. CDR3 length: 16 amino acids. Trimming at V came to 2 bases and at J to 8 bases, leaving 9 bases not matched to a gene. Germline loops: CDR1 MNHEY, CDR2 SMNVEV (reference sequence). DNA of the CDR3: TGTGCCAGCAGTTTACTCACTAGCGGGGATAATGATGAGCAGTTCTTC. The encoded protein is CASSLLTSGDNDEQFF.

The rearrangement joins TRBV4-3 to TRBJ2-7, with D possibly matching TRBD2 (6 bases). The CDR3 has 13 residues. Trimming shortened V by 4 bases and J by 6 bases, and 13 bases separated the two germline ends. CDR1 and CDR2 from the germline V gene are LGHNA and YSLEER. CDR3 in amino acids: CASSPPTAGEQYF. In nucleotides, the CDR3 is TGCGCCAGCAGCCCCCCGACAGCGGGCGAGCAGTACTTC.

The V gene is TRBV6-4, the J gene TRBJ1-2; 7 nucleotides agree with TRBD1. The CDR3 length is 17 residues. Germline V gene data show CDR1 as MRHNA and CDR2 as SNTAGT. The trim removed 0 bases at V and 4 bases at J, leaving 11 bases unmatched. The CDR3 coding sequence is TGTGCCAGCAGTGACTCGCCCGACGGGACAGCCGGCTATGGCTACACCTTC. Encoded protein: CASSDSPDGTAGYGYTF.

The chain carries TRBV7-9 and TRBJ2-7, with D possibly matching TRBD2 (6 bases). Per germline, CDR1 SEHNR and CDR2 FQNEAQ (reference sequence). This CDR3 is built from 13 residues. DNA for the CDR3: TGTGCTGGGGAGGCAGAATCAACCTACGAGCAGTACTTC. It is translated as CAGEAESTYEQYF.

V usage is TRBV28 and J usage is TRBJ1-2; no firm D call. The ends were cut back, 2 bases at V and 2 bases at J, with 9 bases in the middle. Germline V CDR1 and CDR2: MDHEN, SYDVKM. The CDR3 consists of 14 residues. The CDR3, as DNA: TGTGCCAGCAGTTTAAGCGCTTTAAACTATGGCTACACCTTC. This encodes CASSLSALNYGYTF.

The chain has TRBV5-4 and TRBJ2-2, with a tentative D call TRBD1 (6 bases). The germline V and J ends were trimmed by 1 base and 4 bases, with 11 bases remaining between them. Germline CDR1 reads SGHNT; CDR2 reads YYREEE (reference sequence). The CDR3 sequence is 15 residues long. The CDR3 DNA follows: TGTGCCAGCAGCTTGTTCGGGACAAGCACCGGGGAGCTGTTTTTT. As protein: CASSLFGTSTGELFF.

For the CDR3, the DNA is TGCAGCGTTGAATTCCCAGGCTCTAACTATGGCTACACCTTC. Protein: CSVEFPGSNYGYTF. V gene TRBV29-1 combines with J gene TRBJ1-2; D remains unclear. The CDR3 length is 14 residues. V was pared by 2 bases and J by 0 bases, with 10 bases between. CDR1 and CDR2 (germline): SQVTM, ANQGSEA.

The rearrangement links TRBV27 to TRBJ2-1; D gene ambiguous. Germline CDR1 MNHEY, CDR2 SMNVEV (reference sequence). The CDR3 sequence is 12 residues long. V lost 6 bases, J lost 6 bases, and 9 bases lay in between. The chain's CDR3 is CASRLGANEQFF. The CDR3 bases are TGTGCCAGCAGGTTAGGCGCCAATGAGCAGTTCTTC.

The chain has TRBV9 and TRBJ2-7, with 9 bases aligning to TRBD1. The V and J ends lost 3 bases and 6 bases, in that order; junction bases with no gene match: 7. The length of the CDR3 is 14 residues. The germline V gene has CDR1 SGDLS and CDR2 YYNGEE. CDR3: CASSAGTGSAEQYF. CDR3 nucleotide sequence: TGTGCCAGCAGCGCCGGGACAGGGTCGGCCGAGCAGTACTTC. Full variable domain (missing parts from reference TRBV9 and TRBJ2-7): DSGVTQTPKHLITATGQRVTLRCSPRSGDLSVYWYQQSLDQGLQFLIQYYNGEERAKGNILERFSAQQFPDLHSELNLSSLELGDSALYFCASSAGTGSAEQYFGPGTRLTVT.

The chain couples TRBV28 to TRBJ1-1; D gene unclear. Per germline, CDR1 MDHEN and CDR2 SYDVKM. V was clipped by 3 bases and J by 2 bases, with 13 bases between them. The length of the CDR3 is 15 residues. For the CDR3, the DNA is TGTGCCAGCAGTTTGAAGGGTGCGGTAAACACTGAAGCTTTCTTT. It is translated as CASSLKGAVNTEAFF.

The V call is TRBV5-1, the J call TRBJ2-1; 12 bases agree with TRBD2. The CDR3 has 16 residues. V shed 0 bases, J shed 4 bases, and the junction held 2 bases outside the gene matches. Germline V gene lookup returns CDR1 SGHRS and CDR2 YFSETQ. This CDR3 is CASSLGLAGEYNEQFF. The CDR3 DNA reads as TGCGCCAGCAGCTTGGGACTAGCGGGGGAGTACAATGAGCAGTTCTTC.